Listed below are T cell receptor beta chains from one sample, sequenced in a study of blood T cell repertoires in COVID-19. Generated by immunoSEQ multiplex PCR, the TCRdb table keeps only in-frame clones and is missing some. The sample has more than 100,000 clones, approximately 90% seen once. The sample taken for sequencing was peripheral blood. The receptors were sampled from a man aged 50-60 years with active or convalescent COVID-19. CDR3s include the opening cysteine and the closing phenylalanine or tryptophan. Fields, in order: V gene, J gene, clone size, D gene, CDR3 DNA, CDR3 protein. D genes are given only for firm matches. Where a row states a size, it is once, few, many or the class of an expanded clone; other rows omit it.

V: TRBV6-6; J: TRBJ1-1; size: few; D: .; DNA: TGTGCCAGCAGTACCGCACCGAGGGAGTCCACTGAAGCTTTCTTT; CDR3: CASSTAPRESTEAFF
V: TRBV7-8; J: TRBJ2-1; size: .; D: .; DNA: TGTGCCAGCAGCTTAACTCGAGCAGGAAAGTACAATGAGCAGTTCTTC; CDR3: CASSLTRAGKYNEQFF
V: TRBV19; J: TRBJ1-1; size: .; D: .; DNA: TGTGCCAGTAGTATACCCCGCGAGGACACTGAAGCTTTCTTT; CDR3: CASSIPREDTEAFF
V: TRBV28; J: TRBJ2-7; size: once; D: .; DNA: TGTGCCAGCACCCAGGCCTACGAGCAGTACTTC; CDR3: CASTQAYEQYF
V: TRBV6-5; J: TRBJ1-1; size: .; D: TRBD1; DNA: TGTGCCAGCAGTTTAAACAGGGGTACTAACACTGAAGCTTTCTTT; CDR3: CASSLNRGTNTEAFF
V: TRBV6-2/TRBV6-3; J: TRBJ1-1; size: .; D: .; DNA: TGTGCCAGCAGCGAGACTAAGTTTGAAGCTTTCTTT; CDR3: CASSETKFEAFF
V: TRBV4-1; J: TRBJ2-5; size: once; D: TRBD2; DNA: TGCGCCAGCAGCCAGCTGCCTGGCCTAGCGGGGGGGATAGAGACCCAGTACTTC; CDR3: CASSQLPGLAGGIETQYF
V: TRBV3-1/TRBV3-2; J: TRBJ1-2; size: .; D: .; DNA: TGTGCCAGCAGCCAAGATACAGCTCACAGCTACACCTTC; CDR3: CASSQDTAHSYTF
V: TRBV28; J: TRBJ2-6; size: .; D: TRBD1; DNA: TGTGCCAGCAGTTCCGGACAGGGCTTCACCGGGGCCAACGTCCTGACTTTC; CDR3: CASSSGQGFTGANVLTF
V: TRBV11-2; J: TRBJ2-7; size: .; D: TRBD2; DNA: TGTGCCAGCAGCTTAGGAGCGGGAGTGTCCTACGAGCAGTACTTC; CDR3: CASSLGAGVSYEQYF